Listed here are 20 T cell receptor beta chains from one sample, sequenced in a study of response to subunit inactivated influenza vaccine. TCRdb re-derived calls from the RT-PCR reads in MiXCR, one entry per CDR3 protein. The sample shows approximately 490,000 distinct CDR3 sequences, under 8.5% of them seen only once. The sequences come from PBMCs from blood, collected about 24 months after vaccination. The receptors were sampled from a man aged 45 to 70 who received an inactivated influenza vaccine.

This clonotype was seen repeatedly, ten times or more. Written as DNA, the CDR3 is TGCGCCAGCAGCCTCTGGGGCAACCGACAGGGGAACTACGAGCAGTACTTC. Its translation: CASSLWGNRQGNYEQYF. The chain recombines TRBV4-3 with TRBJ2-7; 8 positions agree with TRBD1. Germline V CDR1 and CDR2: LGHNA, YSLEER. The CDR3 is 17 residues long. V gave up 4 bases and J gave up 3 bases; unmatched junction bases: 14.

This clonotype was seen a few times. The V call is TRBV6-1, the J call TRBJ1-2, with D possibly being TRBD1 (5 bases). V was trimmed by 0 bases and J by 6 bases, leaving 11 bases between them. Germline lookup yields CDR1 MNHNS and CDR2 SASEGT. There are 14 residues in the CDR3. The CDR3 sequence: CASSEASGLNGYTF. The CDR3 DNA is TGTGCCAGCAGTGAAGCGTCAGGGTTGAATGGCTACACCTTC.

This clonotype was recorded at least ten times. V gene TRBV7-2 combines with J gene TRBJ2-5; D might be TRBD2 (6 bases). Deletions cut 5 bases from V and 5 bases from J, with 12 bases between. Germline CDR1 SGHTA, CDR2 FQGNSA. The CDR3 extends over 13 amino acids. The CDR3 here is CASSRGVRETQYF. CDR3 nucleotide sequence: TGTGCCAGCAGCCGCGGGGTCCGGGAGACCCAGTACTTC.

This clonotype was seen many times. In nucleotides, the CDR3 is TGTGCCAGCAGCCAGTCTGGGGCCAACGTCCTGACTTTC. This gives the protein CASSQSGANVLTF. This chain links TRBV6-2 or TRBV6-3 with TRBJ2-6; D is uncertain. The CDR3 totals 13 residues. V lost 6 bases and J lost 1, with 4 bases in between. Germline CDR1 is MNHEY and CDR2 is SVGEGT.

This clonotype was recorded at least ten times. The chain employs TRBV3-1 and TRBJ1-4, with D possibly TRBD1 on 6 matching bases. The V and J ends lost 3 bases and 4 bases respectively, with 15 bases between them. Germline V gives CDR1 LGHDT, CDR2 YNNKEL (reference sequence). The CDR3 contains 16 residues. The CDR3 DNA is TGTGCCAGCAGCCACCGGGTGACAGGTGTTAATGAAAAACTGTTTTTT. Encoded protein: CASSHRVTGVNEKLFF. Together with reference TRBV3-1 and TRBJ1-4, the CDR3 gives the full variable domain: DTAVSQTPKYLVTQMGNDKSIKCEQNLGHDTMYWYKQDSKKFLKIMFSYNNKELIINETVPNRFSPKSPDKAHLNLHINSLELGDSAVYFCASSHRVTGVNEKLFFGSGTQLSVL.

This clonotype has a count of ten or more. This chain uses TRBV5-1 with TRBJ2-1; D uncertain. CDR3 length: 14 residues. Trimming took off 0 bases at V and 4 bases at J, with 8 bases between the two ends. Germline CDR1 and CDR2: SGHRS and YFSETQ. CDR3 coding DNA: TGCGCCAGCAGCTTGGCTCAGGAATACAATGAGCAGTTCTTC. Translating it yields CASSLAQEYNEQFF.

Only a few counts were recorded for this clonotype. V is TRBV12-3 or TRBV12-4 and J is TRBJ1-2, with 7 nucleotides matching TRBD1. The CDR3 length is 15 residues. V trimming: 1 base; J trimming: 4 bases; junction bases outside the gene matches: 6. CDR3 protein: CASSLETGTGYGYTF. The CDR3 nucleotides read TGTGCCAGCAGTTTAGAGACAGGGACCGGCTATGGCTACACCTTC.

This sequence joins TRBV29-1 and TRBJ1-2; no clear D. The CDR3 is made up of 13 amino acids. From germline, CDR1 is SQVTM and CDR2 ANQGSEA. V gave up 0 bases and J gave up 7 bases, with 12 bases separating them. The CDR3 here is CSVEDLGVGGYTF. CDR3 nucleotides: TGCAGCGTTGAAGATCTCGGGGTCGGTGGCTACACCTTC.

This clonotype was seen repeatedly, ten times or more. The chain recombines TRBV4-1 with TRBJ1-2; 10 bases are shared with TRBD1. This CDR3 has 17 amino acids. Looked up from germline, CDR1 is MGHRA and CDR2 is YSYEKL. V lost 0 bases, J lost 0 bases, and 4 bases stayed unmatched. DNA of the CDR3: TGCGCCAGCAGCCAAGATCCGGGACAGGGGCCTAACTATGGCTACACCTTC. Its protein is CASSQDPGQGPNYGYTF.

This clonotype was picked up a small number of times. The rearrangement uses TRBV15 and TRBJ2-1, with 9 bases lining up with TRBD2. The length of the CDR3 is 18 residues. The junction had 12 bases not matched to a gene; V was cut back by 1 base and J by 5 bases. Germline CDR1 LNHNV, CDR2 YYDKDF (reference sequence). This CDR3 reads CATSRVAGVVVWDNEQFF. CDR3 coding DNA: TGTGCCACCAGCAGAGTAGCGGGAGTGGTCGTATGGGACAATGAGCAGTTCTTC.

This clonotype has a handful of counts. The rearrangement uses TRBV6-2 or TRBV6-3 and TRBJ2-5, with 10 bases that match TRBD1. After removal of 2 bases from V and 4 bases from J, the junction contained 10 bases not matched to a gene. Looked up from germline, CDR1 is MNHEY and CDR2 is SVGEGT. There are 17 residues in the CDR3. The CDR3 region has the DNA TGTGCCAGCAGTTACCCGGTGGGACAGGGGTTTCGAGAGACCCAGTACTTC. Translating it yields CASSYPVGQGFRETQYF.

This clonotype was recorded at least ten times. The V and J genes are TRBV15 and TRBJ2-1; the D gene is possibly TRBD2 (6 bases). The V end lost 2 bases, the J end lost 3 bases, and 14 bases lay between the germline ends. CDR1 is LNHNV, CDR2 YYDKDF, per germline (reference sequence). The CDR3 is 16 amino acids. The DNA of the CDR3 is TGTGCCACCAGCAGAAGCGAACAGGACTACTACAATGAGCAGTTCTTC. Amino acid sequence: CATSRSEQDYYNEQFF.

This clonotype was seen repeatedly, ten times or more. The chain has TRBV27 and TRBJ1-4, with TRBD1 matching over 8 bases. CDR1 and CDR2 (germline): MNHEY, SMNVEV (reference sequence). V lost 5 bases, J lost 4 bases, and 6 bases stayed unmatched. This CDR3 spans 15 amino acids. The CDR3 sequence: CASSKRQGYNEKLFF. Written as DNA, the CDR3 is TGTGCCAGCAGTAAACGACAGGGGTATAATGAAAAACTGTTTTTT.

The CDR3 region is CASSLGFGNTEAFF. The CDR3 coding sequence is TGCGCCAGCAGCTTAGGGTTCGGGAACACTGAAGCTTTCTTT. The chain couples TRBV5-1 to TRBJ1-1; D gene ambiguous. Germline V CDR1 and CDR2: SGHRS, YFSETQ. Trimming removed 2 bases from V and 1 base from J, with 9 bases in between. The CDR3 is made up of 14 amino acids.

The chain uses TRBV5-1 and TRBJ2-5, with D possibly matching TRBD2 (6 bases). The CDR3 spans 16 residues. V lost 0 bases to trimming and J lost 2 bases, with 14 bases between them. Per germline, CDR1 SGHRS and CDR2 YFSETQ. As DNA, the CDR3 is TGCGCCAGCAGCTTGGCCGGGGGAGCAGGTCAAGAGACCCAGTACTTC. It codes for CASSLAGGAGQETQYF.

The V gene is TRBV24-1, the J gene TRBJ2-2, with D possibly TRBD1 on 5 matching bases. The germline gives CDR1 KGHDR, CDR2 SFDVKD. The CDR3 contains 15 residues. The ends were cut back, 10 bases at V and 4 bases at J, with 18 bases in the middle. The DNA for the CDR3 is TGTGCCACGTGTGGAAGTACAGGTTTCACCGGGGAGCTGTTTTTT. Translation gives CATCGSTGFTGELFF.

J is TRBJ1-1 and V is TRBV25-1, with D uncertain. This CDR3 contains 15 residues. Deletions cut 1 base from V and 1 base from J, with 10 bases between. Germline values: CDR1 MGHDK, CDR2 SYGVNS. The CDR3 loop is CASSESRVRNTEAFF. As DNA, the CDR3 is TGTGCCAGCAGTGAATCGAGGGTTCGGAACACTGAAGCTTTCTTT.

This clonotype has at least ten counts. Here the CDR3 reads CSVKLTGGRTEAFF. CDR3 coding DNA: TGCAGCGTCAAGCTTACAGGGGGACGGACTGAAGCTTTCTTT. The V call is TRBV29-1, the J call TRBJ1-1; TRBD1 agrees at 8 bases. This CDR3 region has 14 residues. V was clipped by 6 bases and J by 5 bases; unmatched bases: 11. The germline CDR1 and CDR2 sequences are SQVTM and ANQGSEA.

This clonotype has a handful of counts. The genes are TRBV12-3 or TRBV12-4 and TRBJ2-7, with 7 bases lining up with TRBD1. The CDR3 sequence is 12 residues long. Losses at the gene ends were 6 bases for V and 5 bases for J; bases not matched to a gene: 4. Written as DNA, the CDR3 is TGTGCCAGCAGGACAGGGTCCCACGAGCAGTACTTC. This sequence encodes CASRTGSHEQYF.

The chain links TRBV7-8 to TRBJ1-2; perhaps TRBD1 as D (6 bases). Trimming shortened V by 5 bases and J by 5 bases, and 15 bases separated the two germline ends. Germline V gene sequence: CDR1 SGHVS, CDR2 FQNEAQ. CDR3 length equals 14 residues. DNA for the CDR3: TGTGCCAGCAGCCAAAAGACAGGTTTTTATGGCTACACCTTC. Amino acid sequence: CASSQKTGFYGYTF.